This T cell receptor beta chain was identified during a study of tumor and adjacent non-tumor tissue in lung cancer. Looking at the study overall: Patients were aged about 30 to 85, some 10 men and a handful of women, stage I to III. Study-wide results and caveats: In normal lung, the top 100 clones were significantly more dominant than in tumor.

A modified ARM-PCR protocol with three rounds of nested PCR amplified TCRbeta. TCRdb processed the multiplex PCR reads anew with MiXCR; each CDR3 protein has one entry. This sample has 120,000 or so distinct CDR3 sequences, with 75% to 90% found just once. About this clonotype itself: Antigen specificity is unknown.

Germline-derived CDR1 and CDR2 are SQVTM and ANQGSEA. Trimming left V 4 bases short and J 2 bases short, with 8 bases between. The CDR3 extends over 13 amino acids. The template was RNA from unsorted bulk tissue. Sequenced sample: lung tumor tissue. This clonotype was obtained from a man between 70 and 80 years old with non-small cell lung cancer. The genes are TRBV29-1 and TRBJ2-2; D gene ambiguous. The chain's CDR3 is CSVAVSNTGELFF. The CDR3 DNA is TGCAGCGTTGCAGTCAGTAACACCGGGGAGCTGTTTTTT.